This T cell receptor (beta chain) was profiled in a study of graft-versus-host responses after intestinal transplantation. Sequencing used immunoSEQ multiplex PCR; TCRdb keeps in-frame clones, though not all of them. This table holds roughly 99,000 clones, approximately 85% found once. The V gene's germline CDR1 is MNHNS and CDR2 SASEGT. V dropped 3 bases and J dropped 3 bases, with 9 bases sitting between them. The CDR3 is 13 residues long. The chain links TRBV6-1 to TRBJ2-7; D unclear. The sequence was collected from a human patient who received an intestinal transplant, so some T cells may come from the graft donor. The sample here was PBMCs, taken 255 days after intestinal transplant. The CDR3 region is CASSEAAFYEQYV. CDR3 DNA: TGTGCCAGCAGTGAGGCGGCATTCTACGAGCAGTACGTC.